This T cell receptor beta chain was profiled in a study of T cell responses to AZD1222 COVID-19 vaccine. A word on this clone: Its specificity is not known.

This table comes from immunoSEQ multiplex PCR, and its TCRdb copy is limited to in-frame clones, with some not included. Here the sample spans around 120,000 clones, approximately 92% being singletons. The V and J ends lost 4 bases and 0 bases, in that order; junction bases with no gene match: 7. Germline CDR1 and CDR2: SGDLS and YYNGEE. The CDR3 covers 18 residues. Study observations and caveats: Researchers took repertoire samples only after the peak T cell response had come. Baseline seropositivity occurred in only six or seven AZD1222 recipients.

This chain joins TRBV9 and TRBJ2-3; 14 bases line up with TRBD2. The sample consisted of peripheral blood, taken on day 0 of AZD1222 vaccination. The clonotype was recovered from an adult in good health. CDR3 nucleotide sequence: TGTGCCAGCAGCACCCTAGGACTAGCGGGGGGTAGCACAGATACGCAGTATTTT. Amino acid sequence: CASSTLGLAGGSTDTQYF.